This T cell receptor (beta chain) comes out of a study of cytomegalovirus exposure and HLA in healthy donors. Study as a whole: Earlier, 150 million to 200 million T cells were analyzed, and some 120 million unique TCR beta sequences were found among them.

In the PCR, 60 Vbeta and 13 Jbeta primers were used. The assay was immunoSEQ multiplex PCR, and TCRdb's table has in-frame clones only and misses some. The table records about 180,000 clones, 77% of them present only once. CDR1 is MNHNS and CDR2 is SASEGT in the germline V gene. Trimming removed 3 bases at V and 4 bases at J, with 24 bases between. The CDR3 is 18 residues long. The rearrangement uses TRBV6-1 and TRBJ1-1, with TRBD1 as a possible D gene (5 bases). The receptor was isolated from a man aged 18-30 years in good health and CMV-seronegative. The sequencing sample was made of PBMCs. The CDR3 reads CASSDLIRLRVAGTEAFF. The DNA for the CDR3 is TGTGCCAGCAGTGATCTAATACGTCTCAGGGTTGCAGGCACTGAAGCTTTCTTT.